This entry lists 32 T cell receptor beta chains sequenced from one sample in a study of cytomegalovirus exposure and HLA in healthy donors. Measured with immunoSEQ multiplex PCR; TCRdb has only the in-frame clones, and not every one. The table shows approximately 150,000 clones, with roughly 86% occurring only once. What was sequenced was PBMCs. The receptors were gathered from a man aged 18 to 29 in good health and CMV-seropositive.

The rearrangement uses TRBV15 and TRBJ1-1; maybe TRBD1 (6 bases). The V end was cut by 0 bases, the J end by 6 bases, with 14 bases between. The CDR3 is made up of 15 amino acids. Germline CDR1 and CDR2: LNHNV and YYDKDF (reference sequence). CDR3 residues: CATSRDGSGVAEAFF. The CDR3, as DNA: TGTGCCACCAGCAGAGATGGGTCAGGGGTAGCTGAAGCTTTCTTT.

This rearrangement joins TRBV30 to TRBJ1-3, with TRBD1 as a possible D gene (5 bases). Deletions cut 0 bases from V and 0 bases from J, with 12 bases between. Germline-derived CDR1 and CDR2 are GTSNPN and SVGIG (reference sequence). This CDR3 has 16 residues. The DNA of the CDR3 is TGTGCCTGGAGTGTACCAGGGCTGGGCTCTGGAAACACCATATATTTT. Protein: CAWSVPGLGSGNTIYF.

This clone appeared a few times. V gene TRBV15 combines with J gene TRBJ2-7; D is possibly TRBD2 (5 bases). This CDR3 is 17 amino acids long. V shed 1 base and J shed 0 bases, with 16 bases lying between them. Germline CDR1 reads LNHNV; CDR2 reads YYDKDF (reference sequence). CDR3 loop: CATSRVATWTRSYEQYF. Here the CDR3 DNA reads TGTGCCACCAGCAGAGTGGCGACTTGGACTCGCTCCTACGAGCAGTACTTC.

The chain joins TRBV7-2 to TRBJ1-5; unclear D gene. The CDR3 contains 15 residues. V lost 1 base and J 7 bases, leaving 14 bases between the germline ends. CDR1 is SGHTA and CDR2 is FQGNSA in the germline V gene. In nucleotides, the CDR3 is TGTGCCAGCAGCTTAGATGAGGGTGGCGGACAGCCCCAGCATTTT. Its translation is CASSLDEGGGQPQHF.

Here the CDR3 DNA reads TGTGCCAGCAGTCAGACAGGGACCTACGAGCAGTACTTC. This translates into CASSQTGTYEQYF. V is TRBV6-5 and J is TRBJ2-7, with TRBD1 identical over 7 bases. Germline CDR1 is MNHEY and CDR2 is SVGAGI. V was pared by 5 bases and J by 2 bases, with 3 bases of the junction left unmatched. The CDR3 is made up of 13 amino acids.

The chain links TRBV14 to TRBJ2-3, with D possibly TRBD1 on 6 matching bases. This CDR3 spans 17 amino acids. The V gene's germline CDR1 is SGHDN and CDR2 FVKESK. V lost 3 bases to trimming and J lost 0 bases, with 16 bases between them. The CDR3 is CASSQTTTGISTDTQYF. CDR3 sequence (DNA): TGTGCCAGCAGCCAGACTACCACAGGGATTAGCACAGATACGCAGTATTTT.

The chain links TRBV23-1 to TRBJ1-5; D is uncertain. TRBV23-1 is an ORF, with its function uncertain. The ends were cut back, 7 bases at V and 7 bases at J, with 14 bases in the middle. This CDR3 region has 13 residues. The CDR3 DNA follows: TGCGCCAGCACTCGGACTGGTTCACAGCCCCAGCATTTT. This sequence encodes CASTRTGSQPQHF.

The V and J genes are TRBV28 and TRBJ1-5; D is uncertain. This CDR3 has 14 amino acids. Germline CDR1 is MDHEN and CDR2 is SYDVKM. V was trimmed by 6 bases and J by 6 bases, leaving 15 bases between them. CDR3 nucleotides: TGTGCCAGCAGGAGGCCTGGCGAGAGTCAGCCCCAGCATTTT. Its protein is CASRRPGESQPQHF.

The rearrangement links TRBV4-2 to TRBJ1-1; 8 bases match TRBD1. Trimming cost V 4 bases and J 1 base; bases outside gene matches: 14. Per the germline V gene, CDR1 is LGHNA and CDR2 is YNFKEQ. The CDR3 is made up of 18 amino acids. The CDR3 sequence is CASSPQIPGQGRNTEAFF. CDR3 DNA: TGTGCCAGCAGCCCCCAGATCCCCGGACAGGGAAGGAACACTGAAGCTTTCTTT.

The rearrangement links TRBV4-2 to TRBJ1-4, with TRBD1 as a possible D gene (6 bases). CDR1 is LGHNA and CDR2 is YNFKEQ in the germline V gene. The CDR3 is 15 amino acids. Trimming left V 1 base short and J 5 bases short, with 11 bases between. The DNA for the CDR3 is TGTGCCAGCAGCCAAGGGGACAAGAAGAATGAAAAACTGTTTTTT. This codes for CASSQGDKKNEKLFF.

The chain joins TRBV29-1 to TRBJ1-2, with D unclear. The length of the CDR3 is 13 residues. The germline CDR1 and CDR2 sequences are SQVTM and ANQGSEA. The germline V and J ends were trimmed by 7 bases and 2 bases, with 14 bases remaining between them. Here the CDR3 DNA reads TGCAGCGCCCCTTGGCGAGGGAACTATGGCTACACCTTC. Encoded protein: CSAPWRGNYGYTF.

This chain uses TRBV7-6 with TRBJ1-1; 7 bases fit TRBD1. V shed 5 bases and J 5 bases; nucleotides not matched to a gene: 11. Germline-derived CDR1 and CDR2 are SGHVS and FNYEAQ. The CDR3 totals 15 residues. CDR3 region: CASSLVAAGGTEAFF. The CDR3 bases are TGTGCCAGCAGCCTAGTCGCGGCAGGGGGGACTGAAGCTTTCTTT.

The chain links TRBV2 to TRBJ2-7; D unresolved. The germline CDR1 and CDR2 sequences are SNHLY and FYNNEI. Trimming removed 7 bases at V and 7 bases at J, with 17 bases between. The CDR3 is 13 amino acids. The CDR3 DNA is TGTGCCAGCACCCCGCTGCGCGACGGGGAGCAGTACTTC. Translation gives CASTPLRDGEQYF.

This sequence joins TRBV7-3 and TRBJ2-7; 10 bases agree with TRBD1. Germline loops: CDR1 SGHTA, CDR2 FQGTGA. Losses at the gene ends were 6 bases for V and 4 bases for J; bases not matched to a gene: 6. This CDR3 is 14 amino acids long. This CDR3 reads CASRSGQGIYEQYF. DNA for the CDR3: TGTGCCAGCAGGTCGGGACAGGGGATATACGAGCAGTACTTC.

CDR3 sequence reads: CAWKGTGPNTIYF. Written as DNA, the CDR3 is TGTGCCTGGAAGGGGACAGGACCAAACACCATATATTTT. This chain connects TRBV30 to TRBJ1-3; TRBD1 agrees at 8 bases. Per the germline V gene, CDR1 is GTSNPN and CDR2 is SVGIG (reference sequence). J was trimmed by 6 bases and V by 4 bases; bases with no gene match: 5. The CDR3 consists of 13 residues.

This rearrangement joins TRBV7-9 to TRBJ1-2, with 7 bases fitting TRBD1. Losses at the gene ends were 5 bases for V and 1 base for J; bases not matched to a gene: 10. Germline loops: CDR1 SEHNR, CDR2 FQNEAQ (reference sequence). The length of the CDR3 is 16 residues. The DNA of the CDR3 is TGTGCCAGCAGCGGGGACAGCGCATCTATTAACTATGGCTACACCTTC. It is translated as CASSGDSASINYGYTF.

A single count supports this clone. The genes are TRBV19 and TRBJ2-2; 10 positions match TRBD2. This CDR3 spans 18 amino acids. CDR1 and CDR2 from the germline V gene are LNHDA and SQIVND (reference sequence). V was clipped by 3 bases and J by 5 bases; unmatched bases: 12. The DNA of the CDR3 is TGTGCCAGTAGTATCCCTCCTCCTAGCGGGAGTTGGACCGGGGAGCTGTTTTTT. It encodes CASSIPPPSGSWTGELFF.

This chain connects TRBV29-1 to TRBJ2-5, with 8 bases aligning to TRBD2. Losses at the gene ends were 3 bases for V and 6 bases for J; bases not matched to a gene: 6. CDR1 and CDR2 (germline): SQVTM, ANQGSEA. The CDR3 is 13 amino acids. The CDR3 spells CSVDSAGVQTQYF. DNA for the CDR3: TGCAGCGTTGATTCAGCGGGGGTGCAGACCCAGTACTTC.

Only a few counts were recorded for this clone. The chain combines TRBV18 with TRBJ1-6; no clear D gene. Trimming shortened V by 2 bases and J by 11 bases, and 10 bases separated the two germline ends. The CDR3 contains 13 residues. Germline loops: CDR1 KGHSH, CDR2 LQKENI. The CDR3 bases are TGTGCCAGCTCACCAACGAAGACTGCACCCCTCCACTTT. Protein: CASSPTKTAPLHF.

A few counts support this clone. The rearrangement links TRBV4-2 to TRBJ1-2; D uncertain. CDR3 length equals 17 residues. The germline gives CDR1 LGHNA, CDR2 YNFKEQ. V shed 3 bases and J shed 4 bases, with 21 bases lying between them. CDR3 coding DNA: TGTGCCAGCAGCCAGGAATGGGCCGACGGCGCGTTCTATGGCTACACCTTC. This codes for CASSQEWADGAFYGYTF.

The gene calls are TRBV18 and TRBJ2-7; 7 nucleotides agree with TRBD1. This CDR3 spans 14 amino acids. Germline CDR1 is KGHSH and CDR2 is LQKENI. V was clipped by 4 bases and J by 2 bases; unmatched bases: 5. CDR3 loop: CASSQGAVTYEQYF. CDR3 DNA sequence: TGTGCCAGCTCACAGGGGGCTGTTACCTACGAGCAGTACTTC. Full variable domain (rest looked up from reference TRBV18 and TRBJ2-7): NAGVMQNPRHLVRRRGQEARLRCSPMKGHSHVYWYRQLPEEGLKFMVYLQKENIIDESGMPKERFSAEFPKEGPSILRIQQVVRGDSAAYFCASSQGAVTYEQYFGPGTRLTVT.

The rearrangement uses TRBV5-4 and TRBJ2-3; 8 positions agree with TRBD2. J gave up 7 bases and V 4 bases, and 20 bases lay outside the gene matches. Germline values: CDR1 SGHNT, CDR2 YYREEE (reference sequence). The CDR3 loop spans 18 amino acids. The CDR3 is CASSREGERGQLKNTQYF. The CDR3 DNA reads TGTGCCAGCAGCCGCGAGGGGGAGCGGGGGCAGCTCAAGAATACGCAGTATTTT. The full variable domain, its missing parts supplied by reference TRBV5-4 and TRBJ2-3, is ETGVTQSPTHLIKTRGQQVTLRCSSQSGHNTVSWYQQALGQGPQFIFQYYREEENGRGNFPPRFSGLQFPNYSSELNVNALELDDSALYLCASSREGERGQLKNTQYFGPGTRLTVL.

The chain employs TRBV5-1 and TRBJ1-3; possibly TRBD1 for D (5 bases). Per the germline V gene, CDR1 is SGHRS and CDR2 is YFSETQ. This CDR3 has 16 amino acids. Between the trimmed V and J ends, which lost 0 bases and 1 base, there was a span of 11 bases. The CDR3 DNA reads TGCGCCAGCAGCTTGGCAGGGTTCAGATCTGGAAACACCATATATTTT. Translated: CASSLAGFRSGNTIYF.

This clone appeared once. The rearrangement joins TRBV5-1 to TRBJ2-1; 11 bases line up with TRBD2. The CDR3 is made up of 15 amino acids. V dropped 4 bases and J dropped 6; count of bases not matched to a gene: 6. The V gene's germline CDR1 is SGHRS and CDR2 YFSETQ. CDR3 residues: CASSLTSGGFNEQFF. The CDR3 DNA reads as TGCGCCAGCAGCCTAACTAGCGGGGGTTTCAATGAGCAGTTCTTC.

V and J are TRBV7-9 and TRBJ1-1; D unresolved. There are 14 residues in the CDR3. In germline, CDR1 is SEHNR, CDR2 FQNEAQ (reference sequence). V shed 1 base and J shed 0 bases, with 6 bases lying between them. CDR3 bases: TGTGCCAGCAGCTTAGGGGCGCTGAACACTGAAGCTTTCTTT. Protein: CASSLGALNTEAFF.

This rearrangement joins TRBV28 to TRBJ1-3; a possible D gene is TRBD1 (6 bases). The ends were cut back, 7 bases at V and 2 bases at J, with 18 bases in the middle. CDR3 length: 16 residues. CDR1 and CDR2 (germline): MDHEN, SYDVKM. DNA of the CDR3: TGTGCCAGCACCTACTTACAGGGAATTACTGGAAACACCATATATTTT. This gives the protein CASTYLQGITGNTIYF.

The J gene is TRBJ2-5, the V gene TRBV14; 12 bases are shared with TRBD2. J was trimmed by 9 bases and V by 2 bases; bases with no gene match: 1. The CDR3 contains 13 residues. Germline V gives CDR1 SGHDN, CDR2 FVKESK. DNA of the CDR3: TGTGCCAGCAGCCAACTAGCGGGGGGGCCCCAGTACTTC. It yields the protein CASSQLAGGPQYF.

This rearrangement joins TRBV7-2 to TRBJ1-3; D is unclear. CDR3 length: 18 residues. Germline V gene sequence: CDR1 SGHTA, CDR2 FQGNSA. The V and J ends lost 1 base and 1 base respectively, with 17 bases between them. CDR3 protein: CASSLGLRAGVSGNTIYF. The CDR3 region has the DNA TGTGCCAGCAGCTTAGGACTTCGGGCGGGCGTTTCTGGAAACACCATATATTTT. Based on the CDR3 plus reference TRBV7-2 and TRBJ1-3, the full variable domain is GAGVSQSPSNKVTEKGKDVELRCDPISGHTALYWYRQSLGQGLEFLIYFQGNSAPDKSGLPSDRFSAERTGGSVSTLTIQRTQQEDSAVYLCASSLGLRAGVSGNTIYFGEGSWLTVV.

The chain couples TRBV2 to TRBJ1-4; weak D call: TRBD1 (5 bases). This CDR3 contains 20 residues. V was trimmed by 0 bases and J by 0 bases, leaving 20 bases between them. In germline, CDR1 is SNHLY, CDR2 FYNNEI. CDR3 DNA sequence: TGTGCCAGCAGTGAAGCGCTTTTAGAGGACATACCTGCAACTAATGAAAAACTGTTTTTT. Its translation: CASSEALLEDIPATNEKLFF.

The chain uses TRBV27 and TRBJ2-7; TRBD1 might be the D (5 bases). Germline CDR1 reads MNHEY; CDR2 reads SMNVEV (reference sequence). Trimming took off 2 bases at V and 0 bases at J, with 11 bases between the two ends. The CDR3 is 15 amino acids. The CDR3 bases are TGTGCCAGCAGTTTACAAGACAGATACTCCTACGAGCAGTACTTC. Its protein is CASSLQDRYSYEQYF.

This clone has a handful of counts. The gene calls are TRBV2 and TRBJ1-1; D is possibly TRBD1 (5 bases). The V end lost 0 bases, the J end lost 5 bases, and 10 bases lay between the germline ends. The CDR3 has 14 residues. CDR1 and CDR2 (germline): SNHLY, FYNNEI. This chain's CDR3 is CASSEAGGWTEAFF. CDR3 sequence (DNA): TGTGCCAGCAGTGAAGCGGGGGGGTGGACTGAAGCTTTCTTT. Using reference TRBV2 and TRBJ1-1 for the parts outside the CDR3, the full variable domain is EPEVTQTPSHQVTQMGQEVILRCVPISNHLYFYWYRQILGQKVEFLVSFYNNEISEKSEIFDDQFSVERPDGSNFTLKIRSTKLEDSAMYFCASSEAGGWTEAFFGQGTRLTVV.

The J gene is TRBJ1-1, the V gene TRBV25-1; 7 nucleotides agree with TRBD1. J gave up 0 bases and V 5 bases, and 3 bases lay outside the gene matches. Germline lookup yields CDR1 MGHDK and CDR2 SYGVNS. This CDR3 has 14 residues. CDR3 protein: CASSNRGMNTEAFF. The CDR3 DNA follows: TGTGCCAGCAGTAACAGGGGCATGAACACTGAAGCTTTCTTT.